One sample yielded the 19 T cell receptor beta chains listed below, sequenced in a study of Graves' ophthalmopathy and Graves' hyperthyroidism. Amplified material comprised TCR beta CDR3 regions derived from RNA transcripts. First-round RT-PCR with HTBI primers preceded a second-round multiplex PCR. Using its own MiXCR run on the multiplex PCR reads, TCRdb lists one record per CDR3 protein. This table holds more than 1,000,000 distinct CDR3 sequences, 36% found once. The material sequenced was peripheral blood or thyroid tissue (not recorded which). The receptors derive from an adult man with Graves' hyperthyroidism.

The chain has TRBV29-1 and TRBJ2-7; TRBD1 agrees at 12 bases. This CDR3 spans 15 amino acids. Germline V gene lookup returns CDR1 SQVTM and CDR2 ANQGSEA. Trimming took 5 bases from V and 3 from J; bases not matched to a gene: 8. The DNA for the CDR3 is TGCAGCGTTACGGGACAGGGGGCGCAGGGCTACGAGCAGTACTTC. It codes for CSVTGQGAQGYEQYF.

This clonotype was picked up many times. The chain joins TRBV29-1 to TRBJ2-2; D is ambiguous. The CDR3 has 12 residues. The germline CDR1 and CDR2 sequences are SQVTM and ANQGSEA. The V and J ends lost 4 bases and 6 bases respectively, with 9 bases between them. The CDR3 loop reads CSVAASAGELFF. The CDR3 DNA is TGCAGCGTTGCGGCCTCGGCCGGGGAGCTGTTTTTT.

DNA of the CDR3: TGTGCCAGCAGCTTAATCGGGACGGTGAACACCGGGGAGCTGTTTTTT. Translation: CASSLIGTVNTGELFF. The chain employs TRBV7-2 and TRBJ2-2; D possibly matches TRBD1 or TRBD2 (5 bases each). CDR1 and CDR2 (germline): SGHTA, FQGNSA. The CDR3 extends over 16 amino acids. Trimming cost V 2 bases and J 1 base, with 11 bases left between them. The variable domain in full, completed from reference TRBV7-2 and TRBJ2-2, reads GAGVSQSPSNKVTEKGKDVELRCDPISGHTALYWYRQSLGQGLEFLIYFQGNSAPDKSGLPSDRFSAERTGGSVSTLTIQRTQQEDSAVYLCASSLIGTVNTGELFFGEGSRLTVL.

In this sample, this clonotype turned up many times. The gene calls are TRBV29-1 and TRBJ1-2; TRBD1 matches 7 bases. This CDR3 contains 12 residues. Germline values: CDR1 SQVTM, CDR2 ANQGSEA. In DNA, the CDR3 is TGCACCCTTCGACAGGGCAACTATGGCTACACCTTC. Its translation: CTLRQGNYGYTF.

This clonotype was observed at least ten times. The chain employs TRBV20-1 and TRBJ2-7, with 12 bases fitting TRBD1. Germline values: CDR1 DFQATT, CDR2 SNEGSKA (reference sequence). The V segment lost 0 bases and the J segment 5 bases; nucleotides outside the gene matches: 11. The CDR3 sequence is 17 residues long. CDR3 bases: TGCAGTGCTAGAGATCGGGGGGCCGGGACAGGGGGCGACGAGCAGTACTTC. This encodes CSARDRGAGTGGDEQYF.

The gene calls are TRBV9 and TRBJ2-7, with TRBD2 as a possible D gene (5 bases). This CDR3 comprises 15 residues. Germline CDR1 and CDR2: SGDLS and YYNGEE. Trimming pared 0 bases from V and 2 bases from J, leaving 12 bases between. CDR3 nucleotides: TGTGCCAGCAGCGTAGGGCCCGGGGAAACCTACGAGCAGTACTTC. Amino acid sequence: CASSVGPGETYEQYF.

This clonotype was detected many times. The chain is built from TRBV7-9 and TRBJ1-1; D gene ambiguous. This CDR3 spans 14 amino acids. In germline, CDR1 is SEHNR, CDR2 FQNEAQ (reference sequence). Trimming removed 7 bases from V and 4 bases from J, with 16 bases in between. The CDR3 sequence is CASKAHPSGTEAFF. DNA of the CDR3: TGTGCCAGCAAAGCCCATCCGTCGGGCACTGAAGCTTTCTTT.

The V and J genes are TRBV7-2 and TRBJ2-5; 8 bases line up with TRBD1. Trimming removed 5 bases from V and 7 bases from J; junction bases left unmatched: 9. This CDR3 comprises 14 residues. Germline V lookup: CDR1 SGHTA, CDR2 FQGNSA. CDR3 in DNA: TGTGCCAGCAGCGTTGCGAGGCAGGGGGCGACCCAGTACTTC. Its protein is CASSVARQGATQYF.

This clonotype came up a few times. The V and J genes are TRBV5-1 and TRBJ2-2; D is perhaps TRBD1 or TRBD2 (6 bases each). The length of the CDR3 is 15 residues. Deletions cut 6 bases from V and 3 bases from J, with 15 bases between. Germline V lookup: CDR1 SGHRS, CDR2 YFSETQ. The CDR3 region has the DNA TGCGCCAGCACTGGGGGGACAATGGACACCGGGGAGCTGTTTTTT. Its protein product is CASTGGTMDTGELFF.

Details on this clonotype: A junction boundary mismatches the germline segment, possibly from a read error. This sequence joins TRBV10-3 and TRBJ2-2; TRBD1 agrees at 12 bases. The CDR3 runs to 17 residues. CDR1 is ENHRY and CDR2 is SYGVKD in the germline V gene. CDR3 amino acids: CASSFTGTGGNTGELFF. The DNA of the CDR3 is TGTGCCAGCAGTTTTACCGGGACAGGGGGCAACACCGGGGAGCTGTTTTTT.

Only a few counts were recorded for this clonotype. The CDR3 nucleotides read TGCGCCAGCAGCTTCGGTCAGGTTGAGAACACTGAAGCTTTCTTT. Translated, it gives CASSFGQVENTEAFF. The chain joins TRBV5-1 to TRBJ1-1; D not resolved. Germline-derived CDR1 and CDR2 are SGHRS and YFSETQ. Between the trimmed V and J ends, which lost 2 bases and 1 base, there was a span of 12 bases. CDR3 length: 15 amino acids.

This clonotype came up a few times. The chain is built from TRBV11-2 and TRBJ1-5; TRBD1 matches at 9 bases. Germline V lookup: CDR1 SGHAT, CDR2 FQNNGV. The CDR3 runs to 15 residues. J gave up 3 bases and V 6 bases, and 6 bases lay outside the gene matches. Here the CDR3 DNA reads TGTGCCAGCAGTTTCGGGACAGGGTTCAATCAGCCCCAGCATTTT. This codes for CASSFGTGFNQPQHF.

The table lists this clonotype with many counts. V usage is TRBV19 and J usage is TRBJ1-5, with D maybe TRBD1 (5 bases). Germline CDR1 is LNHDA and CDR2 is SQIVND (reference sequence). V lost 7 bases to trimming and J lost 1 base, with 14 bases between them. The CDR3 is made up of 15 amino acids. The CDR3 sequence is CASKTQGLSNQPQHF. The CDR3 nucleotides are TGTGCCAGTAAGACTCAGGGCCTCAGCAATCAGCCCCAGCATTTT.

J is TRBJ2-7 and V is TRBV7-2, with 9 bases matching TRBD2. The trim removed 4 bases at V and 4 bases at J, leaving 8 bases unmatched. Germline V gene data show CDR1 as SGHTA and CDR2 as FQGNSA. This CDR3 contains 15 residues. CDR3 region: CASSSGLATLYEQYF. CDR3 sequence (DNA): TGTGCCAGCAGCTCGGGACTAGCCACTCTATACGAGCAGTACTTC.

This sequence joins TRBV12-3 or TRBV12-4 and TRBJ2-7; D is undetermined. The CDR3 has 12 residues. Trimming removed 8 bases at V and 3 bases at J, with 11 bases between. Here the CDR3 DNA reads TGTGCCAGCTCCTGGAGTAACTACGAGCAGTACTTC. Protein product: CASSWSNYEQYF.

The chain employs TRBV2 and TRBJ2-7, with TRBD1 identical over 7 bases. The CDR3 runs to 17 residues. The ends lost 8 bases at V and 4 bases at J; junction bases unmatched: 20. Per the germline V gene, CDR1 is SNHLY and CDR2 is FYNNEI. CDR3 amino acids: CASGGQPHASRGYEQYF. The CDR3 nucleotides are TGTGCCAGCGGGGGACAGCCCCACGCTTCACGCGGGTACGAGCAGTACTTC.

This clonotype was detected many times. The chain links TRBV5-5 to TRBJ1-5; D possibly corresponds to TRBD1 (6 bases). The CDR3 has 14 amino acids. V lost 2 bases to trimming and J lost 4 bases, with 10 bases between them. CDR1 and CDR2 from the germline V gene are SGHKS and YYEKEE (reference sequence). This CDR3 reads CASSLIDRNQPQHF. For the CDR3, the DNA is TGTGCCAGCAGCTTAATCGACAGGAATCAGCCCCAGCATTTT.

V gene TRBV5-8 combines with J gene TRBJ1-3; D is uncertain. V lost 0 bases to trimming and J lost 0 bases, with 7 bases between them. The V gene's germline CDR1 is SGHTS and CDR2 YDEGEE. This CDR3 spans 15 amino acids. The CDR3 protein is CASSLDLDSGNTIYF. The CDR3 nucleotides are TGTGCCAGCAGCTTGGACTTGGACTCTGGAAACACCATATATTTT.

The chain links TRBV29-1 to TRBJ1-6, with 7 bases matching TRBD1. CDR1 and CDR2 (germline): SQVTM, ANQGSEA. The V gene end was trimmed by 5 bases and the J gene end by 5 bases; junction bases not matched to a gene: 6. This CDR3 region has 14 residues. The CDR3 loop reads CSVQTGSNNSPLHF. The CDR3 coding sequence is TGCAGCGTTCAGACAGGGAGCAATAATTCACCCCTCCACTTT. Complete variable domain (other parts from reference TRBV29-1 and TRBJ1-6): SAVISQKPSRDICQRGTSLTIQCQVDSQVTMMFWYRQQPGQSLTLIATANQGSEATYESGFVIDKFPISRPNLTFSTLTVSNMSPEDSSIYLCSVQTGSNNSPLHFGNGTRLTVT.